A single T cell receptor beta chain is shown here with its context. The source of the sample is a study of cytomegalovirus exposure and HLA in healthy donors. Use of 60 Vbeta and 13 Jbeta primers characterized the PCR. Profiled with immunoSEQ multiplex PCR; TCRdb holds only in-frame clones, not every one. This table has 90,000 to 150,000 clones, roughly 79% appearing once. Trimming removed 0 bases at V and 5 bases at J, with 10 bases between. Germline loops: CDR1 SEHNR, CDR2 FQNEAQ (reference sequence). The CDR3 runs to 14 residues. The source of this sequence is a woman in her 40s in good health and CMV-seronegative. This chain connects TRBV7-9 to TRBJ1-2; no definite D call. Specimen: PBMCs. The CDR3 nucleotides are TGTGCCAGCAGCTTAGCCACAGATCCATATGGCTACACCTTC. Its translation: CASSLATDPYGYTF. The full variable domain, its missing parts supplied by reference TRBV7-9 and TRBJ1-2, is DTGVSQNPRHKITKRGQNVTFRCDPISEHNRLYWYRQTLGQGPEFLTYFQNEAQLEKSRLLSDRFSAERPKGSFSTLEIQRTEQGDSAMYLCASSLATDPYGYTFGSGTRLTVV.